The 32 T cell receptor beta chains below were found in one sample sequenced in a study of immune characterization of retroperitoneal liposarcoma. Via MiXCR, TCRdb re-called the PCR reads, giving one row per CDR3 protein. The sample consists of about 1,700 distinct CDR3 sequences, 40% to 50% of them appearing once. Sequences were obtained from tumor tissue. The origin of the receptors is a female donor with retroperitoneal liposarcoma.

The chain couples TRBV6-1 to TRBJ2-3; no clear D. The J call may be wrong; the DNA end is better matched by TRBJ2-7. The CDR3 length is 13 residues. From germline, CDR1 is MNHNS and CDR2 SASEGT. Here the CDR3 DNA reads TGTGCCAGCAGTTATACGTGGAACAATGAGCAGTACTTC. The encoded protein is CASSYTWNNEQYF.

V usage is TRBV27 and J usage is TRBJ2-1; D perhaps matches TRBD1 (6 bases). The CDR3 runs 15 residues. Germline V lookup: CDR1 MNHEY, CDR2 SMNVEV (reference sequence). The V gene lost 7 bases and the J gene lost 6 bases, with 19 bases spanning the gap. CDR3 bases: TGTGCCAGCATGGTCTCCAGGGGTGGTCTCAATGAGCAGTTCTTC. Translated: CASMVSRGGLNEQFF.

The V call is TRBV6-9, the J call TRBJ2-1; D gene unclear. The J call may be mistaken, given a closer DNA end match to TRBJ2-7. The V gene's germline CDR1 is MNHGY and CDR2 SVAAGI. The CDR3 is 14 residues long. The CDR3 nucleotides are TGTGCCAGCAGTTATAGTGGGGATTACGATGAGCAGTACTTC. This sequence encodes CASSYSGDYDEQYF.

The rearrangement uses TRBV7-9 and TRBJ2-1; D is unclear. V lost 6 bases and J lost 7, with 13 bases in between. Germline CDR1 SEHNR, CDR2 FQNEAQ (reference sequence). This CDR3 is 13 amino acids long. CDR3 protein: CASSHERSNEQFF. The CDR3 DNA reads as TGTGCCAGCAGTCACGAACGGTCAAATGAGCAGTTCTTC.

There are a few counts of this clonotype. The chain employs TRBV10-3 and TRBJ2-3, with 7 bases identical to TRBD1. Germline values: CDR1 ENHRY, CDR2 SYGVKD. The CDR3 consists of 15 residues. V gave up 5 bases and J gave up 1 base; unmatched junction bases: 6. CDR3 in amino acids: CAISTGQTGTDTQYF. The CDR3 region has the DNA TGTGCCATCAGTACGGGACAGACTGGCACAGATACGCAGTATTTT.

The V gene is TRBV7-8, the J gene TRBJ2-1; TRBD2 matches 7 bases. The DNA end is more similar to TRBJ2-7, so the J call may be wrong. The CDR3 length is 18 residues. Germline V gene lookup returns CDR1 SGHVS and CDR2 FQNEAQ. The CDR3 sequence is CASSLGGGSGVNTYEQYF. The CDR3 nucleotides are TGTGCCAGCAGCTTAGGGGGTGGAAGCGGGGTGAACACCTACGAGCAGTACTTC.

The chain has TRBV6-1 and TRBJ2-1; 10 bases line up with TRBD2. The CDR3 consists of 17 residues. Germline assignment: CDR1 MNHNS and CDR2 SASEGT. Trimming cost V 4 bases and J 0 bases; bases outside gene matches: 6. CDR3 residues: CASSVLAGLRSYNEQFF. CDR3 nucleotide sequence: TGTGCCAGCAGTGTACTAGCGGGACTCCGCTCCTACAATGAGCAGTTCTTC.

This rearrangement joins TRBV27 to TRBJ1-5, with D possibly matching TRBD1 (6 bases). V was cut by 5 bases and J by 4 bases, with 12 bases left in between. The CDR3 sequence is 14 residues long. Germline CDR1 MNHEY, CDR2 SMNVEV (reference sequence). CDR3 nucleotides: TGTGCCAGCAGTGCTTACAGGGCTAATCAGCCCCAGCATTTT. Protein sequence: CASSAYRANQPQHF.

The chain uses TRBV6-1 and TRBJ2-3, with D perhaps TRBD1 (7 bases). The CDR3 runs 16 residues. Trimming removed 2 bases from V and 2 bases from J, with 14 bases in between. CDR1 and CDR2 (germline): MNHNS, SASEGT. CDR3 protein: CASSEPRGDLTDTQYF. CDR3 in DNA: TGTGCCAGCAGTGAACCCAGGGGGGATCTCACAGATACGCAGTATTTT.

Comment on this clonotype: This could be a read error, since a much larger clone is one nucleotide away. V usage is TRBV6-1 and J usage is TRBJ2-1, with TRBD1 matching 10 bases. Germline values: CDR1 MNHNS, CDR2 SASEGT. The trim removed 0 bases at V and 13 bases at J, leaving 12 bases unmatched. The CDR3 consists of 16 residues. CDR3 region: CASSEAQTGGQETQFF. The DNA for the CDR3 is TGTGCCAGCAGTGAAGCCCAGACAGGGGGCCAAGAGACCCAGTTCTTC.

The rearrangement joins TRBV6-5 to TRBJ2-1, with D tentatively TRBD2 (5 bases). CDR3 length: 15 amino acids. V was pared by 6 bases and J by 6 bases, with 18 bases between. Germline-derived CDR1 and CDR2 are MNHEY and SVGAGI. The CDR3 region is CASSPEGTAFNEQFF. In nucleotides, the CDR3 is TGTGCCAGCAGCCCCGAGGGTACAGCCTTCAATGAGCAGTTCTTC.

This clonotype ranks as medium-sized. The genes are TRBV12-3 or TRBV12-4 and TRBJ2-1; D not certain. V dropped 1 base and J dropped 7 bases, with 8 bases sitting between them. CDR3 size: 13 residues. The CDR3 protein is CASSLGVRNEQFF. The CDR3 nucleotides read TGTGCCAGCAGTTTAGGGGTAAGAAATGAGCAGTTCTTC.

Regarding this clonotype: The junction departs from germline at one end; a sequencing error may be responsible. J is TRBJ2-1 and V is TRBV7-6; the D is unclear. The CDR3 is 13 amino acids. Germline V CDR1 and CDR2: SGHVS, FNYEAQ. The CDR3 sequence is CASSLRELGEQFF. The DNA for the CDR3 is TGTGCTAGCAGCTTAAGGGAATTGGGTGAGCAGTTCTTC.

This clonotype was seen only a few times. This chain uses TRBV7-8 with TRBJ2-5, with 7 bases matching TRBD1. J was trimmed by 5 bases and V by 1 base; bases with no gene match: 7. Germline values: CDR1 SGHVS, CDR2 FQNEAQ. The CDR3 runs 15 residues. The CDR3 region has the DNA TGTGCCAGCAGCTTAGGGGACAGTCTCTTCGAGACCCAGTACTTC. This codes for CASSLGDSLFETQYF.

CDR3 sequence: CASSVRLASGNEQFF. The CDR3, as DNA: TGTGCCAGCAGCGTCCGGTTGGCCTCCGGTAATGAGCAGTTCTTC. V is TRBV27 and J is TRBJ2-1; D remains ambiguous. The CDR3 consists of 15 residues. CDR1 MNHEY and CDR2 SMNVEV come from the germline V gene (reference sequence). Deletions cut 6 bases from V and 7 bases from J, with 19 bases between.

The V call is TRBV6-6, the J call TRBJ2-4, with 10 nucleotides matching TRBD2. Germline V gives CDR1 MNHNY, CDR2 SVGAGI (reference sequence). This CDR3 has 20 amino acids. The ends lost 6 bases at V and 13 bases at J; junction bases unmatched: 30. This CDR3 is CASRVTWDVIGTSDNNEQYF. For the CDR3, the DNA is TGTGCCAGCAGAGTTACATGGGACGTAATTGGGACTAGCGATAACAATGAGCAGTACTTC.

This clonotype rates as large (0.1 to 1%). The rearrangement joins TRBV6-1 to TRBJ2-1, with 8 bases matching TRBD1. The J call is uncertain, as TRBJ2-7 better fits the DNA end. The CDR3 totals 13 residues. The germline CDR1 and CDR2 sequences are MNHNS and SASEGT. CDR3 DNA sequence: TGTGCCAGCATTGGACAGGGAGCCTACGAGCAGTACTTC. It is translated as CASIGQGAYEQYF.

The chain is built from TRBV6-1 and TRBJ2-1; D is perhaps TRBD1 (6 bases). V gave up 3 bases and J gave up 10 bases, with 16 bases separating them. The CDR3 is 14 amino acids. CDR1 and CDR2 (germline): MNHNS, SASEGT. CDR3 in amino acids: CASSDAGVGYEQFF. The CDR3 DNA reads TGTGCCAGCAGTGATGCAGGGGTGGGCTACGAGCAGTTCTTC.

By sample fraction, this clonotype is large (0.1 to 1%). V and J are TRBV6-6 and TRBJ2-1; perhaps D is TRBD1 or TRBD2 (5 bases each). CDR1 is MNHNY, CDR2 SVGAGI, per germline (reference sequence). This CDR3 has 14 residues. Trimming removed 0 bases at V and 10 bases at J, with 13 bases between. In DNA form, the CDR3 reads TGTGCCAGCAGTTACTCCGAGGGGTCTGCGGAGCAGTTCTTC. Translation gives CASSYSEGSAEQFF.

CDR3 protein: CASSPLAGGYTDTQYF. The CDR3 DNA reads TGTGCCAGCAGCCCACTAGCGGGCGGGTACACAGATACGCAGTATTTT. The genes are TRBV7-6 and TRBJ2-3; 9 bases line up with TRBD2. This CDR3 is 16 amino acids long. V gave up 5 bases and J gave up 2 bases; unmatched junction bases: 8. Germline V gene data show CDR1 as SGHVS and CDR2 as FNYEAQ. Using reference TRBV7-6 and TRBJ2-3 for the parts outside the CDR3, the full variable domain is GAGVSQSPRYKVTKRGQDVALRCDPISGHVSLYWYRQALGQGPEFLTYFNYEAQQDKSGLPNDRFSAERPEGSISTLTIQRTEQRDSAMYRCASSPLAGGYTDTQYFGPGTRLTVL.

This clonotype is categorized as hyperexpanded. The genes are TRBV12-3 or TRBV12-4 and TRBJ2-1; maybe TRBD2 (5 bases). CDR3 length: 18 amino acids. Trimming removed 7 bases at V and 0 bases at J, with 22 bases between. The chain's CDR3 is CASTFRTRGISSYNEQFF. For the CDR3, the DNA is TGTGCCAGCACCTTCCGGACCCGAGGGATTAGCTCCTACAATGAGCAGTTCTTC.

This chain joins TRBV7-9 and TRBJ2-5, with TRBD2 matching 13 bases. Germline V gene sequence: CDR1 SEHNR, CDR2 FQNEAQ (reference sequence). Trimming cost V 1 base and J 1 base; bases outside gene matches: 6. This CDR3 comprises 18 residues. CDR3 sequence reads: CASSLETSGGRFQETQYF. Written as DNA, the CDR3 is TGTGCCAGCAGCTTAGAGACTAGCGGGGGGCGATTCCAAGAGACCCAGTACTTC.

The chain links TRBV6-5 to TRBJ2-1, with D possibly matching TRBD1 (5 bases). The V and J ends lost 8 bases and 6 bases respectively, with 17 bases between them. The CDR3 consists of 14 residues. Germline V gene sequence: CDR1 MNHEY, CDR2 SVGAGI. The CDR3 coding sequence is TGTGCCAGCTCTAACAGGTTAACGGGCAATGAGCAGTTCTTC. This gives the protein CASSNRLTGNEQFF.

The CDR3: CASSDRGQGVGPALETQYF. The CDR3 bases are TGTGCCAGCAGTGACCGCGGACAGGGGGTGGGACCCGCTTTGGAGACCCAGTACTTC. The rearrangement links TRBV25-1 to TRBJ2-5; 10 bases map to TRBD1. This CDR3 contains 19 residues. Germline lookup yields CDR1 MGHDK and CDR2 SYGVNS. Trimming removed 3 bases from V and 5 bases from J; junction bases left unmatched: 18.

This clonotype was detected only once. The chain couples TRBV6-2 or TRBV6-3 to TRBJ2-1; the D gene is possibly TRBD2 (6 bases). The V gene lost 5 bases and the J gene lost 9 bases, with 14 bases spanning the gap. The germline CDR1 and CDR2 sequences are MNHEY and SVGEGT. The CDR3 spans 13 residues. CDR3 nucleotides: TGTGCCAGCAGTGAAAAAGCGGGTAGTGAGCAGTTCTTC. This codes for CASSEKAGSEQFF.

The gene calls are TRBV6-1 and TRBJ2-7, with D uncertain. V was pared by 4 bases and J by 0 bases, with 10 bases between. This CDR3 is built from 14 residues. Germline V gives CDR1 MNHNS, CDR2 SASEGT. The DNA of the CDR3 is TGTGCCAGCAGTGGTGGGTATAGCTCCTACGAGCAGTACTTC. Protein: CASSGGYSSYEQYF.

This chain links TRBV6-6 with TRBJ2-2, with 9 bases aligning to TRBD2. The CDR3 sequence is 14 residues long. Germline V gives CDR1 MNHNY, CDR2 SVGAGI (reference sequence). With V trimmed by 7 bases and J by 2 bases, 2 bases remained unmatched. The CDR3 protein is CASKLAGNTGELFF. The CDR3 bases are TGTGCCAGCAAACTAGCGGGCAACACCGGGGAGCTGTTTTTT.

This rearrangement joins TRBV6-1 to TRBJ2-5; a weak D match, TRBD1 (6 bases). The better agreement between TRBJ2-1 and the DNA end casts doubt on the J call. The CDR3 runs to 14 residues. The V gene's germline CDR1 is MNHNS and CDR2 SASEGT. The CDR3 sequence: CASSEVNRAYEQFF. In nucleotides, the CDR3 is TGTGCCAGCAGTGAAGTCAACAGGGCCTACGAGCAGTTCTTC.

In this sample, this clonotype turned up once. CDR3 sequence: CAELAGVTDTQYF. The CDR3 DNA is TGTGCCGAACTAGCGGGAGTCACAGATACGCAGTATTTT. The rearrangement joins TRBV27 to TRBJ2-3; TRBD2 matches at 11 bases. The V segment lost 11 bases and the J segment 2 bases; nucleotides outside the gene matches: 3. This CDR3 spans 13 amino acids. In germline, CDR1 is MNHEY, CDR2 SMNVEV (reference sequence).

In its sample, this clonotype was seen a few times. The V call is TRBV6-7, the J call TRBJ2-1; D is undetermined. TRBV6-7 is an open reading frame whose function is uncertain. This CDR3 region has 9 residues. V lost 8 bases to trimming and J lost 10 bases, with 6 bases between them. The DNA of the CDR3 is TGTGCCAGCCATCCCGAGCAGTTCTTC. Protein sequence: CASHPEQFF.

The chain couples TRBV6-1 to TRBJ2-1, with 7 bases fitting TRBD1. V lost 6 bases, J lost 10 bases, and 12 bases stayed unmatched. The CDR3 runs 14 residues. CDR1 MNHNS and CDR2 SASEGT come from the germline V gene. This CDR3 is CASSPDRAPYEQFF. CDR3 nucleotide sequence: TGTGCCAGCAGCCCCGACAGGGCTCCGTACGAGCAGTTCTTC.

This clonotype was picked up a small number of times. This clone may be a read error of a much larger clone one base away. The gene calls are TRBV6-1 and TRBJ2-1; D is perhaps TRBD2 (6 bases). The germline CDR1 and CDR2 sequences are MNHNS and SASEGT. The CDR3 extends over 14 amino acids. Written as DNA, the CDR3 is TGTGCCAGCATAATAGGGACTTCCTACAATGAGGAGTTCTTC. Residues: CASIIGTSYNEEFF.